Given below is one T cell receptor beta chain in context. These data are taken from a study of OX40 agonist ivuxolimab in advanced cancers. Repertoires were generated with immunoSEQ multiplex PCR, while TCRdb's copy carries only in-frame clones and drops some. The sample lists tens of thousands of clones; more than 85% were seen once. This clonotype was obtained from an adult with an advanced solid tumor such as melanoma, head and neck, liver or kidney cancer. The sequences come from CD4+ or CD8+ T cells sorted from blood, collected in a trial of the OX40 agonist ivuxolimab.

The CDR3 region is CASSPPTSSYEQYF. Written as DNA, the CDR3 is TGTGCCAGCAGCCCCCCGACAAGCTCCTACGAGCAGTACTTC. The chain carries TRBV11-2 and TRBJ2-7; no reliable D call. CDR3 length: 14 amino acids. V was clipped by 5 bases and J by 0 bases, with 11 bases between them. The germline CDR1 and CDR2 sequences are SGHAT and FQNNGV.